The 20 T cell receptor beta chains below were found in one sample sequenced in a study of cytomegalovirus exposure and HLA in healthy donors. Amplification used 60 Vbeta primers and 13 Jbeta primers. Generated by immunoSEQ multiplex PCR, the TCRdb table keeps only in-frame clones and is missing some. The data contain fewer than 150,000 clones, 70% to 85% of them singletons. The sample comprised PBMCs. The receptor set was obtained from a human donor in good health.

The gene calls are TRBV19 and TRBJ1-3, with D perhaps matching TRBD1 (5 bases). Trimming took 3 bases from V and 9 from J, leaving 18 bases between them. This CDR3 region has 15 residues. The V gene's germline CDR1 is LNHDA and CDR2 SQIVND (reference sequence). The CDR3 DNA reads as TGTGCCAGTAGTATGGGACTGCCGCGGGAGGGCACCATATATTTT. As protein: CASSMGLPREGTIYF.

This clone was recorded only once. The rearrangement uses TRBV5-1 and TRBJ1-1, with a tentative D call TRBD1 (5 bases). The germline V gene has CDR1 SGHRS and CDR2 YFSETQ. The V end lost 0 bases, the J end lost 0 bases, and 9 bases lay between the germline ends. CDR3 length: 15 residues. The DNA for the CDR3 is TGCGCCAGCAGCTTGGTAGGGGCCTTGAACACTGAAGCTTTCTTT. This gives the protein CASSLVGALNTEAFF.

The chain couples TRBV2 to TRBJ1-4; D perhaps matches TRBD1 (5 bases). The CDR3 consists of 15 residues. Germline CDR1 reads SNHLY; CDR2 reads FYNNEI. Trimming left V 6 bases short and J 5 bases short, with 16 bases between. The CDR3 reads CASSREGIENEKLFF. As DNA, the CDR3 is TGTGCCAGCAGCAGGGAGGGAATCGAAAATGAAAAACTGTTTTTT.

The gene calls are TRBV11-1 and TRBJ2-7, with 10 bases fitting TRBD1. The CDR3 loop spans 14 amino acids. Trimming took 4 bases from V and 4 from J; bases not matched to a gene: 4. Germline CDR1 is SGHAT and CDR2 is FQDESV (reference sequence). The CDR3 region is CASSSRDRGYEQYF. Here the CDR3 DNA reads TGTGCCAGCAGCTCACGGGACAGGGGATACGAGCAGTACTTC. Looking up the rest from reference TRBV11-1 and TRBJ2-7 gives the full variable domain: EAEVAQSPRYKITEKSQAVAFWCDPISGHATLYWYRQILGQGPELLVQFQDESVVDDSQLPKDRFSAERLKGVDSTLKIQPAELGDSAMYLCASSSRDRGYEQYFGPGTRLTVT.

The chain employs TRBV6-1 and TRBJ2-5, with a tentative D call TRBD1 (6 bases). The DNA end is a closer match to TRBJ2-7, so the J assignment may be wrong. There are 12 residues in the CDR3. Germline CDR1 is MNHNS and CDR2 is SASEGT. For the CDR3, the DNA is TGTGCCAGCATCCAAAACAGGGTCGAGCAGTACTTC. This gives the protein CASIQNRVEQYF.

The chain carries TRBV18 and TRBJ1-2, with D tentatively TRBD1 (5 bases). V was trimmed by 2 bases and J by 4 bases, leaving 8 bases between them. CDR1 KGHSH and CDR2 LQKENI come from the germline V gene. This CDR3 has 13 residues. CDR3 amino acids: CASSPDSSYGYTF. The CDR3 nucleotides are TGTGCCAGCTCACCAGACAGTTCCTATGGCTACACCTTC.

This chain connects TRBV25-1 to TRBJ2-7; TRBD1 aligns across 7 bases. V lost 8 bases, J lost 2 bases, and 15 bases stayed unmatched. Germline values: CDR1 MGHDK, CDR2 SYGVNS. The length of the CDR3 is 16 residues. The CDR3 nucleotides read TGTGCCAGCCCAGTGAGGGGCCGGGACAGTACCTACGAGCAGTACTTC. Translated, it gives CASPVRGRDSTYEQYF.

This clone came up a few times. V gene TRBV5-1 combines with J gene TRBJ1-2; the D gene is possibly TRBD1 (6 bases). Germline CDR1 SGHRS, CDR2 YFSETQ. There are 16 residues in the CDR3. V was trimmed by 4 bases and J by 4 bases, leaving 20 bases between them. The CDR3 sequence is CASSVTGTPTTYGYTF. The CDR3 coding sequence is TGCGCCAGCAGCGTTACAGGGACCCCCACGACCTATGGCTACACCTTC.

This chain joins TRBV28 and TRBJ1-3, with 9 bases identical to TRBD1. There are 15 residues in the CDR3. CDR1 is MDHEN, CDR2 SYDVKM, per germline. V lost 4 bases to trimming and J lost 4 bases; unmatched junction nucleotides: 5. The CDR3: CASSSQGAGGNTIYF. As DNA, the CDR3 is TGTGCCAGCAGTTCACAGGGGGCGGGAGGAAACACCATATATTTT.

This rearrangement joins TRBV5-1 to TRBJ2-7, with 14 bases matching TRBD2. The CDR3 loop spans 16 amino acids. CDR1 is SGHRS and CDR2 is YFSETQ in the germline V gene. V lost 0 bases, J lost 3 bases, and 2 bases stayed unmatched. The CDR3 here is CASSLGGLAGVYEQYF. The CDR3 DNA reads as TGCGCCAGCAGCTTGGGGGGACTAGCGGGAGTCTACGAGCAGTACTTC. The entire variable domain, with the rest obtained from reference TRBV5-1 and TRBJ2-7, is as follows: KAGVTQTPRYLIKTRGQQVTLSCSPISGHRSVSWYQQTPGQGLQFLFEYFSETQRNKGNFPGRFSGRQFSNSRSEMNVSTLELGDSALYLCASSLGGLAGVYEQYFGPGTRLTVT.

This rearrangement joins TRBV15 to TRBJ1-5; D might be TRBD1 (5 bases). In germline, CDR1 is LNHNV, CDR2 YYDKDF (reference sequence). Trimming removed 0 bases at V and 1 base at J, with 13 bases between. The CDR3 length is 17 residues. CDR3 sequence: CATSRDRPGRSNQPQHF. DNA for the CDR3: TGTGCCACCAGCAGAGATAGGCCAGGGAGGAGCAATCAGCCCCAGCATTTT.

The gene calls are TRBV10-1 and TRBJ2-1; 12 bases align to TRBD1. The V segment lost 3 bases and the J segment 7 bases; nucleotides outside the gene matches: 7. The V gene's germline CDR1 is WNHNN and CDR2 SYGVQD (reference sequence). The CDR3 runs to 16 residues. CDR3 protein: CASSETGTGGKNEQFF. The DNA of the CDR3 is TGCGCCAGCAGTGAAACCGGGACAGGGGGCAAGAATGAGCAGTTCTTC.

V and J are TRBV9 and TRBJ2-1, with unresolved D. CDR1 and CDR2 from the germline V gene are SGDLS and YYNGEE. The CDR3 has 13 residues. Trimming cost V 0 bases and J 5 bases, with 6 bases left between them. CDR3 sequence (DNA): TGTGCCAGCAGCGTAGCCTACGACAATGAGCAGTTCTTC. This sequence encodes CASSVAYDNEQFF.

On this clone itself: Given the absence of the conserved phenylalanine or tryptophan at the CDR3 end, a read error is likely. The limits of the CDR3 on the DNA are not certain, so only TCRdb's listed CDR3 is given. The V gene is TRBV21-1, the J gene TRBJ1-5; the table's D call TRBD1 went unverified against the DNA. TRBV21-1 is annotated as a pseudogene. The CDR3 spans 13 residues, counting both ends. CDR3: CASSKEGPGVFPV.

There are a few counts of this clone. The chain combines TRBV7-6 with TRBJ2-7; 11 positions match TRBD1. The CDR3 contains 15 residues. The trim removed 5 bases at V and 0 bases at J, leaving 3 bases unmatched. Germline V gene lookup returns CDR1 SGHVS and CDR2 FNYEAQ. CDR3 DNA sequence: TGTGCCAGCAGCCGAGGGACAGGGGGCTCCTACGAGCAGTACTTC. This translates into CASSRGTGGSYEQYF.

V and J are TRBV7-2 and TRBJ2-2; TRBD1 matches at 8 bases. The CDR3 consists of 16 residues. Germline CDR1 SGHTA, CDR2 FQGNSA. V was pared by 0 bases and J by 5 bases, with 5 bases of the junction left unmatched. For the CDR3, the DNA is TGTGCCAGCAGCTTAGCGCAGGGGGCCGTGACCGGGGAGCTGTTTTTT. Translated, it gives CASSLAQGAVTGELFF.

The chain links TRBV19 to TRBJ2-3; TRBD1 is a possible D gene (5 bases). V lost 5 bases, J lost 6 bases, and 15 bases lay in between. Germline CDR1 reads LNHDA; CDR2 reads SQIVND (reference sequence). This CDR3 has 14 residues. CDR3 sequence reads: CASSVRVEADTQYF. In nucleotides, the CDR3 is TGTGCCAGTAGTGTCAGGGTAGAAGCGGATACGCAGTATTTT.

This chain links TRBV6-1 with TRBJ1-1; TRBD1 aligns across 9 bases. V trimming: 6 bases; J trimming: 3 bases; junction bases outside the gene matches: 2. The length of the CDR3 is 13 residues. Germline CDR1 reads MNHNS; CDR2 reads SASEGT. The CDR3 spells CASSRDRDTEAFF. CDR3 nucleotides: TGTGCCAGCAGCCGGGACAGGGACACTGAAGCTTTCTTT.

The chain employs TRBV15 and TRBJ2-2; 8 positions match TRBD1. Germline V gives CDR1 LNHNV, CDR2 YYDKDF (reference sequence). J lost 4 bases, V lost 0 bases, and 4 bases had no gene match. The CDR3 length is 16 residues. CDR3 nucleotide sequence: TGTGCCACCAGCAGAGACCGCAGGGGGCGCACCGGGGAGCTGTTTTTT. This translates into CATSRDRRGRTGELFF.

This chain uses TRBV11-3 with TRBJ2-1, with 14 bases aligning to TRBD2. Trimming cost V 6 bases and J 9 bases; bases outside gene matches: 7. This CDR3 has 15 amino acids. Looked up from germline, CDR1 is SGHNT and CDR2 is YENEEA. CDR3 amino acids: CASSRTSGRYGEQFF. The CDR3 DNA sequence: TGTGCCAGCAGTCGGACTAGCGGGAGGTACGGTGAGCAGTTCTTC.